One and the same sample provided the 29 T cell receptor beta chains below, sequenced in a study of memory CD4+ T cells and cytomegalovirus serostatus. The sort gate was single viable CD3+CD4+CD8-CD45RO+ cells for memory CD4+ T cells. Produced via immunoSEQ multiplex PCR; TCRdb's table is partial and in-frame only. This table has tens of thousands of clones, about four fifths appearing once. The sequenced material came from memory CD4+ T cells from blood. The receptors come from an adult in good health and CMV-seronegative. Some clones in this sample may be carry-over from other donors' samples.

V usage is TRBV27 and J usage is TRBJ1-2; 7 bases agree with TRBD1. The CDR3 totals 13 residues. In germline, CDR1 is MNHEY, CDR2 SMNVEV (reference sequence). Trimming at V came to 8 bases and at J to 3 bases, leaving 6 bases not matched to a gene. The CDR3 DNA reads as TGTGCCAGCCGCCGGGACAGTTACTATGGCTACACCTTC. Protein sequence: CASRRDSYYGYTF.

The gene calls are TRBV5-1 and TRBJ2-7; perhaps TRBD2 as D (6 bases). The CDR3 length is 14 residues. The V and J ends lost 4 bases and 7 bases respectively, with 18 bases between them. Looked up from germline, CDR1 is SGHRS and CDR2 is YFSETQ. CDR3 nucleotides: TGCGCCAGCAGCGACACCTCCGCGGGACGGGAGCAGTACTTC. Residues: CASSDTSAGREQYF.

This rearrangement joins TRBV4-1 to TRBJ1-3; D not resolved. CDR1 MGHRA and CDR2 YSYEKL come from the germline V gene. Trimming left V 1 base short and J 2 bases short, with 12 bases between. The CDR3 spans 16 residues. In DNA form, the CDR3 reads TGCGCCAGCAGCCAAGGGGCAGGTACCACTGGAAACACCATATATTTT. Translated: CASSQGAGTTGNTIYF.

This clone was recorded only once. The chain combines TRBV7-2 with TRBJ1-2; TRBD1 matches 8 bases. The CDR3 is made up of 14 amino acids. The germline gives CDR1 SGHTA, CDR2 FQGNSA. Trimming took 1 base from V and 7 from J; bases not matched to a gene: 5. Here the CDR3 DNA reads TGTGCCAGCAGCTTAGGAAGGACAGGGCTTGGCTACACCTTC. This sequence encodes CASSLGRTGLGYTF.

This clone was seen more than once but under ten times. The chain's CDR3 is CASSQLAGGYNEQFF. CDR3 nucleotide sequence: TGCGCCAGCAGTCAACTAGCGGGAGGGTACAATGAGCAGTTCTTC. This chain links TRBV23-1 with TRBJ2-1; 12 bases are a match to TRBD2. TRBV23-1 counts as an open reading frame of uncertain function. The CDR3 contains 15 residues. V shed 2 bases and J 4 bases; nucleotides not matched to a gene: 0.

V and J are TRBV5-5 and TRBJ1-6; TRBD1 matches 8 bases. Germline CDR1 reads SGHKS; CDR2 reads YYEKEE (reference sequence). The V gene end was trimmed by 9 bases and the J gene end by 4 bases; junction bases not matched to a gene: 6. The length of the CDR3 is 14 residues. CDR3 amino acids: CATDQGAYNSPLHF. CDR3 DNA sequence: TGTGCCACAGACCAGGGGGCATATAATTCACCCCTCCACTTT.

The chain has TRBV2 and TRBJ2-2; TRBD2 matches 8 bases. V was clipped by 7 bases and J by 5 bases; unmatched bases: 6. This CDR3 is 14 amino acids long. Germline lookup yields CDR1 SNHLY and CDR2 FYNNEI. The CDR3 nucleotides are TGTGCCAGCACTGGGACTAGTCAAACCGGGGAGCTGTTTTTT. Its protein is CASTGTSQTGELFF.

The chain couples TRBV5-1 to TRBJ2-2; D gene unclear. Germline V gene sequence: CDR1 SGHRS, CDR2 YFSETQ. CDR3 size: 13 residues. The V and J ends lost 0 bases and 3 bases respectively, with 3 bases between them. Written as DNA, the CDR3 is TGCGCCAGCAGCTTGGGGGACACCGGGGAGCTGTTTTTT. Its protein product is CASSLGDTGELFF.

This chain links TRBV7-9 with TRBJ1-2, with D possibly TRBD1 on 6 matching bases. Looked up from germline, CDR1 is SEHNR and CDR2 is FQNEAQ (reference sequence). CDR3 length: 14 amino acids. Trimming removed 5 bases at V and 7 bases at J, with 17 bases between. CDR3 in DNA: TGTGCCAGCAGCGCCCTAGGGGGGTCCGGTGGCTACACCTTC. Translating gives CASSALGGSGGYTF. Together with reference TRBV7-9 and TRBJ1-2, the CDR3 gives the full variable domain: DTGVSQNPRHKITKRGQNVTFRCDPISEHNRLYWYRQTLGQGPEFLTYFQNEAQLEKSRLLSDRFSAERPKGSFSTLEIQRTEQGDSAMYLCASSALGGSGGYTFGSGTRLTVV.

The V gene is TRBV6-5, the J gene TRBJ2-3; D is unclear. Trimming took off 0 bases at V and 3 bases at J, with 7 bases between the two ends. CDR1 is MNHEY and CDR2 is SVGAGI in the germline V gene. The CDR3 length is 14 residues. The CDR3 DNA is TGTGCCAGCAGTTACTCTGGCCAGACAGATACGCAGTATTTT. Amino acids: CASSYSGQTDTQYF.

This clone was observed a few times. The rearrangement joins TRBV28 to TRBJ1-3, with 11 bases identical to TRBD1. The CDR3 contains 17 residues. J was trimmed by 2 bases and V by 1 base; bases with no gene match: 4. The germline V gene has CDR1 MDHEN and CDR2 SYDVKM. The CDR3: CASSLFPGQGAGNTIYF. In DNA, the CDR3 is TGTGCCAGCAGTTTATTTCCGGGACAGGGGGCTGGAAACACCATATATTTT.

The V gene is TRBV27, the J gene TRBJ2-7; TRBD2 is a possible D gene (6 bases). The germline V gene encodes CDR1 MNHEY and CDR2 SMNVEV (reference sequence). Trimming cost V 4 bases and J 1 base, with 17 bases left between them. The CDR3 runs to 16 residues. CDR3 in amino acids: CASSSPGSGRSYEQYF. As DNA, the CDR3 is TGTGCCAGCAGTTCCCCCGGGAGCGGGCGATCCTACGAGCAGTACTTC.

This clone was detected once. For the CDR3, the DNA is TGTGCCAGCAGTGAAATAGGACTAGCGGGAGCAGGAACCGGGGAGCTGTTTTTT. Its protein is CASSEIGLAGAGTGELFF. The chain has TRBV6-1 and TRBJ2-2, with 13 bases fitting TRBD2. Trimming removed 2 bases from V and 5 bases from J; junction bases left unmatched: 8. This CDR3 has 18 amino acids. Germline V CDR1 and CDR2: MNHNS, SASEGT.

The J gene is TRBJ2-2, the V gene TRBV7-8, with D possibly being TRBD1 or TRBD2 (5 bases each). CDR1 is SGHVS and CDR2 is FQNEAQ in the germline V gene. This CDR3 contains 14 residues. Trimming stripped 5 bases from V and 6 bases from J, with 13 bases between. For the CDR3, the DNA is TGTGCCAGCAGCCCCCTCGGGGCCGCCGGGGAGCTGTTTTTT. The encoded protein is CASSPLGAAGELFF.

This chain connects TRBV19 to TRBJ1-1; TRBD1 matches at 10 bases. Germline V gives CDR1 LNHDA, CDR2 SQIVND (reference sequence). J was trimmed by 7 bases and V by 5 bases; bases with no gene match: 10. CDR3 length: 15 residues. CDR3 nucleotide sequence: TGTGCCAGTAGTTTGTCCGGACAGGGGGATATTGAAGCTTTCTTT. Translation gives CASSLSGQGDIEAFF.

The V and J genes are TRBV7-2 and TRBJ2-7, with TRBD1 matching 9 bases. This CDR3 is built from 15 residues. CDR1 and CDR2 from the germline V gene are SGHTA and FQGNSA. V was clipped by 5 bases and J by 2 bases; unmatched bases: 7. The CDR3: CASSRTGTGPYEQYF. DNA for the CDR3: TGTGCCAGCAGCCGTACCGGGACAGGGCCCTACGAGCAGTACTTC.

The CDR3 sequence: CASSLGPLGQPQHF. DNA of the CDR3: TGTGCCAGCAGCTTGGGACCCCTTGGGCAGCCCCAGCATTTT. The chain is built from TRBV5-6 and TRBJ1-5; no firm D call. The CDR3 is 14 amino acids. Germline assignment: CDR1 SGHDT and CDR2 YYEEEE. V lost 0 bases to trimming and J lost 7 bases, with 11 bases between them.

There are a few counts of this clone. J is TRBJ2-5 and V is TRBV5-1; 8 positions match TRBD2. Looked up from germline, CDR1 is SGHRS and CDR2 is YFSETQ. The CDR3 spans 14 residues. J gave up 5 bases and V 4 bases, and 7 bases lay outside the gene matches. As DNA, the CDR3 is TGCGCCAGCAGCACGCGCCCGGGGGGGGAGACCCAGTACTTC. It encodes CASSTRPGGETQYF.

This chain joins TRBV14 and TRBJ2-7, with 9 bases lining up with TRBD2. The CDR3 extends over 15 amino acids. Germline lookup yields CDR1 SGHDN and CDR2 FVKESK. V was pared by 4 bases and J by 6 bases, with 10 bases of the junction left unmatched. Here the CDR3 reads CASSLLLAGAGEQYF. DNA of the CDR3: TGTGCCAGCAGCCTTCTTTTAGCGGGAGCGGGCGAGCAGTACTTC.

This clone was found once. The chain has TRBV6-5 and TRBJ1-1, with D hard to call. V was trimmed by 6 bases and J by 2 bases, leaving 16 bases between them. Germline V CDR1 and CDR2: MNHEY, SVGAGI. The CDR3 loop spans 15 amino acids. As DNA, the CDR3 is TGTGCCAGCAGACTGTTTGGACTCGCAAACACTGAAGCTTTCTTT. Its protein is CASRLFGLANTEAFF.

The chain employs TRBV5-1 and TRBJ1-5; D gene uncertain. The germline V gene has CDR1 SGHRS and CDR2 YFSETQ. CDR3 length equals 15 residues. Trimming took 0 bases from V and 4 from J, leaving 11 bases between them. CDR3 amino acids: CASSLDGGSNQPQHF. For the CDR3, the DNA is TGCGCCAGCAGCTTGGACGGCGGGAGTAATCAGCCCCAGCATTTT.

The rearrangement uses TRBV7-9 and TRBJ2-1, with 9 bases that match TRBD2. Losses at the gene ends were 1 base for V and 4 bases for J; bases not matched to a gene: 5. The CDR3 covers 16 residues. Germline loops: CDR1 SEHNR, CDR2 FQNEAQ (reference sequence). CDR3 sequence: CASSLVGLAGYNEQFF. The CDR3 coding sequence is TGTGCCAGCAGCTTAGTCGGCCTAGCGGGGTACAATGAGCAGTTCTTC.

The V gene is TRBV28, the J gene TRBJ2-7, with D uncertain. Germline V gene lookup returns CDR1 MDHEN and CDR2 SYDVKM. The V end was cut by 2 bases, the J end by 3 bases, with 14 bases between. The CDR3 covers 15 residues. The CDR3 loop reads CASSLPRTGHYEQYF. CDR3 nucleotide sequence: TGTGCCAGCAGTTTACCCCGGACGGGCCACTACGAGCAGTACTTC.

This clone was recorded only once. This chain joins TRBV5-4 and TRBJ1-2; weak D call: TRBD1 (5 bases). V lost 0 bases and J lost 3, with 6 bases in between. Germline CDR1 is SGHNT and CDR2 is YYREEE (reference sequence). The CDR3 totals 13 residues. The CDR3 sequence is CASSLGGDYGYTF. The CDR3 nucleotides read TGTGCCAGCAGCTTGGGGGGCGACTATGGCTACACCTTC. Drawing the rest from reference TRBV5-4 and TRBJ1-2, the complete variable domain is ETGVTQSPTHLIKTRGQQVTLRCSSQSGHNTVSWYQQALGQGPQFIFQYYREEENGRGNFPPRFSGLQFPNYSSELNVNALELDDSALYLCASSLGGDYGYTFGSGTRLTVV.

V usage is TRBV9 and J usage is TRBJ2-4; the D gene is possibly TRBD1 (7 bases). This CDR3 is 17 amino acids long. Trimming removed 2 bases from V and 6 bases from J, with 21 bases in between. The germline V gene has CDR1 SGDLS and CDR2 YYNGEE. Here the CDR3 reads CASSVGGAGGDGNIQYF. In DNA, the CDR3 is TGTGCCAGCAGCGTTGGAGGGGCAGGGGGAGATGGAAACATTCAGTACTTC.

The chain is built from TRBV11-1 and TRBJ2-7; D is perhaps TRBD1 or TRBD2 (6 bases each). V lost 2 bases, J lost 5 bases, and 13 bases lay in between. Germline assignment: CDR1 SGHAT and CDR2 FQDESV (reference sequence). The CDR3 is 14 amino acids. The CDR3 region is CASSLSVGGHEQYF. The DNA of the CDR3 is TGTGCCAGCAGCTTAAGTGTGGGGGGCCACGAGCAGTACTTC.

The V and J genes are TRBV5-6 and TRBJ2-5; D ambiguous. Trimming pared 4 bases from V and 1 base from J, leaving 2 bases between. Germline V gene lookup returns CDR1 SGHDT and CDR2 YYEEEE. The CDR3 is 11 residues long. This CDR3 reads CASSTQETQYF. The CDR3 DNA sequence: TGTGCCAGCAGCACCCAAGAGACCCAGTACTTC.

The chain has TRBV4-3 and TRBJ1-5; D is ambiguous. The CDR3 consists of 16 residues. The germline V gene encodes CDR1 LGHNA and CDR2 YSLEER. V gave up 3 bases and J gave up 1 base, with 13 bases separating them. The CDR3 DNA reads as TGCGCCAGCAGCCAGAGTCCGGCAGGCAGCAATCAGCCCCAGCATTTT. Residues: CASSQSPAGSNQPQHF.

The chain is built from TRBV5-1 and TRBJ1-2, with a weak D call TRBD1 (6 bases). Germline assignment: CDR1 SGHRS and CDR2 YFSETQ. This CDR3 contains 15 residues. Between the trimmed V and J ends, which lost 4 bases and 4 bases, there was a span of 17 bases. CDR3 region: CASSTYWTAAYGYTF. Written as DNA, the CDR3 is TGCGCCAGCAGCACCTATTGGACAGCAGCCTATGGCTACACCTTC.